Listed here are 25 T cell receptor beta chains from one sample, sequenced in a study of T cells in Graves' hyperthyroidism and ophthalmopathy. TCR beta CDR3 regions were amplified from RNA. Researchers ran a first-round RT-PCR on the TCR CDR3 using the HTBI primer set. TCRdb called the multiplex PCR reads again in MiXCR, with one record for every CDR3 protein. The data contain 550,000 to 700,000 distinct CDR3 sequences, around 46% of them singletons. Sequenced input: peripheral blood or thyroid tissue (not recorded which). These receptors were taken from an adult woman with Graves' disease, either hyperthyroidism or ophthalmopathy (not recorded which).

V and J are TRBV7-8 and TRBJ1-5; tentative D call: TRBD1 (6 bases). The CDR3 sequence is 13 residues long. V dropped 8 bases and J dropped 6 bases, with 14 bases sitting between them. Germline V lookup: CDR1 SGHVS, CDR2 FQNEAQ. In DNA, the CDR3 is TGTGCCAGCTCGACAGGTTTCTTTCAGCCCCAGCATTTT. Protein product: CASSTGFFQPQHF.

The gene calls are TRBV3-1 and TRBJ2-5, with D hard to call. Deletions cut 3 bases from V and 5 bases from J, with 13 bases between. Germline CDR1 is LGHDT and CDR2 is YNNKEL (reference sequence). The CDR3 spans 14 residues. This chain's CDR3 is CASSQMLLRETQYF. The CDR3 DNA reads TGTGCCAGCAGCCAGATGTTACTTCGGGAGACCCAGTACTTC.

CDR3: CASSPRASKGMHEQYF. Written as DNA, the CDR3 is TGTGCCAGCAGCCCAAGAGCCAGCAAAGGGATGCACGAGCAGTACTTC. The rearrangement links TRBV7-2 to TRBJ2-7; D gene unclear. Between the trimmed V and J ends, which lost 5 bases and 5 bases, there was a span of 22 bases. The germline V gene has CDR1 SGHTA and CDR2 FQGNSA. This CDR3 has 16 amino acids.

There are a few counts of this clonotype. V and J are TRBV11-1 and TRBJ1-2, with a possible D match to TRBD1 (5 bases). Germline assignment: CDR1 SGHAT and CDR2 FQDESV (reference sequence). The CDR3 consists of 20 residues. V dropped 1 base and J dropped 8 bases, with 32 bases sitting between them. The CDR3 region is CASSLVPSTVSQTGASGYTF. DNA for the CDR3: TGTGCCAGCAGCTTAGTACCCAGTACGGTCAGCCAGACCGGGGCATCCGGCTACACCTTC.

This clonotype was seen a few times. A much larger clonotype is one base distant, so this may be a read error. The V and J genes are TRBV9 and TRBJ1-1; D unresolved. V dropped 0 bases and J dropped 1 base, with 10 bases sitting between them. The CDR3 extends over 15 amino acids. Germline lookup yields CDR1 SGDLS and CDR2 YYNGEE. The CDR3 sequence: CASSVANSANTEAFF. The CDR3 DNA follows: TGTGCCAGCAGCGTAGCTAACTCGGCGAACACTGAAGCTTTCTTT.

The V and J genes are TRBV19 and TRBJ1-1; D unresolved. V was shortened by 3 bases and J by 0 bases, with 5 bases between the two germline ends. The CDR3 has 13 amino acids. Germline assignment: CDR1 LNHDA and CDR2 SQIVND (reference sequence). The CDR3: CASSIRLNTEAFF. As DNA, the CDR3 is TGTGCCAGTAGTATTCGCCTGAACACTGAAGCTTTCTTT.

This clonotype has at least ten counts. V is TRBV18 and J is TRBJ1-5; a possible D gene is TRBD1 (6 bases). The CDR3 runs 14 residues. Trimming stripped 3 bases from V and 4 bases from J, with 10 bases between. Germline-derived CDR1 and CDR2 are KGHSH and LQKENI. CDR3 loop: CASSPSRGNQPQHF. CDR3 coding DNA: TGTGCCAGCTCACCGTCCAGGGGAAATCAGCCCCAGCATTTT.

The chain carries TRBV24-1 and TRBJ2-5; D is perhaps TRBD1 (5 bases). Germline V CDR1 and CDR2: KGHDR, SFDVKD. This CDR3 is 13 amino acids long. The ends were cut back, 5 bases at V and 5 bases at J, with 11 bases in the middle. CDR3 protein: CATSARGRETQYF. The CDR3 bases are TGTGCCACCAGTGCTAGGGGCAGGGAGACCCAGTACTTC.

In its sample, this clonotype was seen many times. This chain uses TRBV5-1 with TRBJ1-1, with D unresolved. Germline values: CDR1 SGHRS, CDR2 YFSETQ. This CDR3 has 14 residues. V was cut by 3 bases and J by 1 base, with 10 bases left in between. The CDR3 sequence is CASSYLSQNTEAFF. The CDR3 DNA sequence: TGCGCCAGCAGCTACCTGTCCCAGAACACTGAAGCTTTCTTT.

The chain employs TRBV2 and TRBJ1-4; D unresolved. The CDR3 contains 14 residues. V lost 7 bases to trimming and J lost 8 bases, with 17 bases between them. Germline loops: CDR1 SNHLY, CDR2 FYNNEI. The DNA for the CDR3 is TGTGCCAGCACCGGGCTCCAGACACTAGAAAAACTGTTTTTT. Its protein is CASTGLQTLEKLFF.

This clonotype was observed at least ten times. This chain connects TRBV20-1 to TRBJ1-6, with D possibly being TRBD1 (6 bases). In germline, CDR1 is DFQATT, CDR2 SNEGSKA (reference sequence). V lost 0 bases, J lost 4 bases, and 13 bases lay in between. The CDR3 loop spans 16 amino acids. The CDR3 is CSARDFGQPYNSPLHF. For the CDR3, the DNA is TGCAGTGCTAGAGATTTCGGACAGCCTTATAATTCACCCCTCCACTTT.

This clonotype was found once. The chain has TRBV7-2 and TRBJ2-5; maybe TRBD2 (6 bases). The V gene lost 6 bases and the J gene lost 5 bases, with 16 bases spanning the gap. This CDR3 comprises 14 residues. Germline loops: CDR1 SGHTA, CDR2 FQGNSA. In nucleotides, the CDR3 is TGTGCCAGCAGTTCGCGAGCGGGCGCCGAGACCCAGTACTTC. It yields the protein CASSSRAGAETQYF.

This clonotype showed up just a few times. This rearrangement joins TRBV28 to TRBJ1-1; possibly TRBD1 for D (5 bases). Trimming removed 3 bases from V and 7 bases from J, with 12 bases in between. CDR3 length equals 13 residues. Germline CDR1 reads MDHEN; CDR2 reads SYDVKM. The CDR3 sequence is CASSFRDGVEAFF. The CDR3 bases are TGTGCCAGCAGTTTCCGGGACGGAGTTGAAGCTTTCTTT.

The chain employs TRBV7-9 and TRBJ1-4; D gene unclear. The CDR3 consists of 15 residues. In germline, CDR1 is SEHNR, CDR2 FQNEAQ (reference sequence). V lost 5 bases to trimming and J lost 8 bases, with 18 bases between them. CDR3 nucleotide sequence: TGTGCCAGCAGCCCTGGACTAGACACCGGGGAAAAACTGTTTTTT. Amino acid sequence: CASSPGLDTGEKLFF.

This clonotype was observed many times. The chain employs TRBV5-5 and TRBJ2-7; D not resolved. CDR1 and CDR2 (germline): SGHKS, YYEKEE (reference sequence). Trimming removed 0 bases at V and 6 bases at J, with 7 bases between. The CDR3 spans 12 residues. This CDR3 reads CASSLGVLEQYF. Here the CDR3 DNA reads TGTGCCAGCAGCTTGGGGGTCCTCGAGCAGTACTTC.

The genes are TRBV7-3 and TRBJ1-6; D is undetermined. Per the germline V gene, CDR1 is SGHTA and CDR2 is FQGTGA. V was pared by 3 bases and J by 4 bases, with 7 bases between. CDR3 size: 14 residues. This CDR3 is CASSFTGYNSPLHF. In DNA form, the CDR3 reads TGTGCCAGCAGCTTCACGGGGTATAATTCACCCCTCCACTTT.

This clonotype was detected only a few times. This chain connects TRBV29-1 to TRBJ2-7; 7 nucleotides line up with TRBD1. The CDR3 runs 13 residues. V gave up 4 bases and J gave up 5 bases; unmatched junction bases: 8. Germline CDR1 reads SQVTM; CDR2 reads ANQGSEA. The DNA for the CDR3 is TGCAGCGTTGCGGGACAGTCAACGGACGAGCAGTACTTC. This gives the protein CSVAGQSTDEQYF.

This clonotype occurred once. The genes are TRBV5-8 and TRBJ2-1; D remains ambiguous. The ends were cut back, 2 bases at V and 10 bases at J, with 10 bases in the middle. This CDR3 is built from 12 residues. From germline, CDR1 is SGHTS and CDR2 YDEGEE. Written as DNA, the CDR3 is TGTGCCAGCAGCTTTCTAGTCTTGGAGCAGTTCTTC. Translated: CASSFLVLEQFF.

The chain is built from TRBV5-1 and TRBJ1-1; D may be TRBD1 (5 bases). There are 13 residues in the CDR3. The V gene's germline CDR1 is SGHRS and CDR2 YFSETQ. Trimming cost V 5 bases and J 0 bases, with 8 bases left between them. The CDR3 DNA sequence: TGCGCCAGCAGTGACAGTTTGAACACTGAAGCTTTCTTT. Its translation: CASSDSLNTEAFF.

This clonotype was found many times. V is TRBV7-9 and J is TRBJ1-5; D remains unclear. This CDR3 contains 12 residues. V lost 1 base and J lost 7, with 5 bases in between. The germline gives CDR1 SEHNR, CDR2 FQNEAQ (reference sequence). The CDR3 nucleotides are TGTGCCAGCAGCTTAGAAGGGCAGCCCCAGCATTTT. This sequence encodes CASSLEGQPQHF. Together with reference TRBV7-9 and TRBJ1-5, the CDR3 gives the full variable domain: DTGVSQNPRHKITKRGQNVTFRCDPISEHNRLYWYRQTLGQGPEFLTYFQNEAQLEKSRLLSDRFSAERPKGSFSTLEIQRTEQGDSAMYLCASSLEGQPQHFGDGTRLSIL.

Ten or more counts support this clonotype. V usage is TRBV2 and J usage is TRBJ1-2; TRBD1 agrees at 7 bases. Germline V gene sequence: CDR1 SNHLY, CDR2 FYNNEI. CDR3 length equals 15 residues. Germline trimming cut 6 bases from V and 0 bases from J; bases unmatched to any gene: 7. The chain's CDR3 is CASSPGTATNYGYTF. CDR3 coding DNA: TGTGCCAGCAGCCCCGGGACAGCAACTAACTATGGCTACACCTTC.

This clonotype was seen a handful of times. The chain couples TRBV15 to TRBJ2-7, with a tentative D call TRBD2 (6 bases). CDR3 length: 13 amino acids. CDR1 and CDR2 (germline): LNHNV, YYDKDF (reference sequence). V was clipped by 4 bases and J by 4 bases, with 11 bases between them. The CDR3 protein is CATSKALAYEQYF. The DNA of the CDR3 is TGTGCCACCAGCAAGGCACTAGCTTACGAGCAGTACTTC. Complete variable domain (other parts from reference TRBV15 and TRBJ2-7): DAMVIQNPRYQVTQFGKPVTLSCSQTLNHNVMYWYQQKSSQAPKLLFHYYDKDFNNEADTPDNFQSRRPNTSFCFLDIRSPGLGDTAMYLCATSKALAYEQYFGPGTRLTVT.

V usage is TRBV19 and J usage is TRBJ2-7; 10 nucleotides align to TRBD1. Germline V lookup: CDR1 LNHDA, CDR2 SQIVND (reference sequence). The CDR3 totals 14 residues. V lost 6 bases to trimming and J lost 4 bases; unmatched junction nucleotides: 6. This CDR3 reads CASRDRGTPYEQYF. As DNA, the CDR3 is TGTGCCAGTAGGGACAGGGGGACTCCTTACGAGCAGTACTTC.

This clonotype was found a few times. This chain uses TRBV28 with TRBJ2-7; TRBD1 might be the D (6 bases). This CDR3 has 15 residues. In germline, CDR1 is MDHEN, CDR2 SYDVKM. V was shortened by 6 bases and J by 4 bases, with 19 bases between the two germline ends. Written as DNA, the CDR3 is TGTGCCAGCAGGAAATCCGGGACATTACTATACGAGCAGTACTTC. Its protein is CASRKSGTLLYEQYF.

The genes are TRBV9 and TRBJ2-6; 10 bases are shared with TRBD1. From germline, CDR1 is SGDLS and CDR2 YYNGEE. CDR3 size: 19 residues. With V trimmed by 4 bases and J by 0 bases, 10 bases remained unmatched. The CDR3 DNA reads as TGTGCCAGCAGCCTGGGGGGAGGGACAGGGGACTCTGGGGCCAACGTCCTGACTTTC. Translation gives CASSLGGGTGDSGANVLTF.